The present entry profiles one TCR beta chain with its context. Sequencing used immunoSEQ multiplex PCR; TCRdb keeps in-frame clones, though not all of them. The sample has some 45,000 clones; 86% are singletons. Trimming stripped 2 bases from V and 4 bases from J, with 8 bases between. CDR1 GTSNPN and CDR2 SVGIG come from the germline V gene (reference sequence). There are 12 residues in the CDR3. This entry belongs to a study of blood T cell repertoires in COVID-19. Sequenced material: peripheral blood. This sequence was found in a human donor in a cohort sampled during active COVID-19. The V and J genes are TRBV30 and TRBJ1-2; D not certain. The CDR3 loop reads CAWSLQSYGYTF. CDR3 bases: TGTGCCTGGAGTCTACAGAGCTATGGCTACACCTTC.